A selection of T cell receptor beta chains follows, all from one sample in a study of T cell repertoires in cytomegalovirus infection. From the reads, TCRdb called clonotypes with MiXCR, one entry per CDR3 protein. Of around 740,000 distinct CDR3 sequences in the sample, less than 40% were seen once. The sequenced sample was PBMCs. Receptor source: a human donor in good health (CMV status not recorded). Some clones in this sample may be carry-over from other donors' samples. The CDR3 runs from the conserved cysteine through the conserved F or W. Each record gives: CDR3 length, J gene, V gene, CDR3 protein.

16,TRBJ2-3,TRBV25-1,CASSELPGLSTDTQYF
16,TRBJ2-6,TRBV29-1,CSANKVKASGANVLTF
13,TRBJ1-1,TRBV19,CASSVDRVTEAFF
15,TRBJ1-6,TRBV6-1,CASSAHKAYNSPLHF
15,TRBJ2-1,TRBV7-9,CASSPHGQRGNEQFF
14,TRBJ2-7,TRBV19,CASSGATGVGEQYF
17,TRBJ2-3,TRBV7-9,CASSLASVGFPTDTQYF
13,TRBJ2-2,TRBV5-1,CASNGGGGGELFF
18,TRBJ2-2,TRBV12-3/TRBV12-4,CASSLGSGRAIDTGELFF
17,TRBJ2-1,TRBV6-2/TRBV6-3,CASSSPPPEIVFNEQFF
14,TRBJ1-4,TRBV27,CASRPGQVNEKLFF
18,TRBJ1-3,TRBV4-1,CASSQRGDPRQAGNTIYF
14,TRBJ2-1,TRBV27,CASSLWAGVNEQFF
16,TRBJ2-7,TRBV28,CASSSYPASGYYEQYF
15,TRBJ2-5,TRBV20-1,CSSSLAISTQDTQYF
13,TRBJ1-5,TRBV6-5,CSSSLTSTQPQHF
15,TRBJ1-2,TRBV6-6,CASSGSDGVGYGYTF
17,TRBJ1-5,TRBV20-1,CSARGIPGAYYNQPQHF
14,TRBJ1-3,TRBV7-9,CASSKQSSGNTIYF
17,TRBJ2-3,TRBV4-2,CASSQDFRRGGTDTQYF
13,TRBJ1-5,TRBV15,CATKEGTNQPQHF